This T cell receptor (beta chain) was sequenced for a study of cytomegalovirus exposure and HLA in healthy donors. Points from the study as a whole: Cytomegalovirus-associated status was assigned to approximately 160 TCR beta chains. On later analysis, the bulk of CMV-associated TCR beta chains appeared to be HLA-restricted.

V was shortened by 3 bases and J by 6 bases, with 9 bases between the two germline ends. The germline CDR1 and CDR2 sequences are SEHNR and FQNEAQ (reference sequence). This CDR3 has 13 amino acids. Note on this clone: The antigen is not known.

This PCR relied on a set of 60 Vbeta primers and 13 Jbeta primers. Measured with immunoSEQ multiplex PCR; TCRdb has only the in-frame clones, and not every one. The profile covers approximately 120,000 clones, with roughly 82% appearing a single time and around 13% taken by the ten largest. The sample was PBMCs. The sequence was collected from a woman in her thirties or forties in good health and CMV-seropositive. The rearrangement joins TRBV7-9 to TRBJ2-1; tentatively, D is TRBD2 (5 bases). CDR3 DNA sequence: TGTGCCAGCAGCTTCGGACTTCTCAATGAGCAGTTCTTC. Its protein product is CASSFGLLNEQFF.